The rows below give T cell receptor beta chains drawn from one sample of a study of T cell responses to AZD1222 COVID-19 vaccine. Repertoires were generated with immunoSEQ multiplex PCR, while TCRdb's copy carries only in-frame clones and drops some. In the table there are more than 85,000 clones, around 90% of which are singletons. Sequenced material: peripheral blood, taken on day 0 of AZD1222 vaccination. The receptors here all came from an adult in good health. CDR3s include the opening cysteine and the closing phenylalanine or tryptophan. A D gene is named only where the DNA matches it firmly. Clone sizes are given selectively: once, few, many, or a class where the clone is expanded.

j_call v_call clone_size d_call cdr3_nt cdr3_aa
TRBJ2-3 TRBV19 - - TGTGCCAGTAGTATCAGACCCGCAGATACGCAGTATTTT CASSIRPADTQYF
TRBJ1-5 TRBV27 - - TGTGCCAGCAGTTTAAATGCTTGGAGCAATCAGCCCCAGCATTTT CASSLNAWSNQPQHF
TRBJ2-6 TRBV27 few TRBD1 TGTGCCAGCTCCCGTTATGGGACAGTAAGGGCCAACGTCCTGACTTTC CASSRYGTVRANVLTF
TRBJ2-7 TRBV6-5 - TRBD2 TGTGCCAGCAGGACTAGCGGGATCTCCTACGAGCAGTACTTC CASRTSGISYEQYF
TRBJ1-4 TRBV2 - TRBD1 TGTGCCAGCAGTGTACAGGGGGCTTTGACTAATGAAAAACTGTTTTTT CASSVQGALTNEKLFF
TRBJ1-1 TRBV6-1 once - TGTGCCAGCAGTGAAAACTTCCACACTGAAGCTTTCTTT CASSENFHTEAFF
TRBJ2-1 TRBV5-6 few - TGTGCCAGCAGCTCGGAAGGATTCGGGTACAATGAGCAGTTCTTC CASSSEGFGYNEQFF
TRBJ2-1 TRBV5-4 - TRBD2 TGTGCCAGCAGTATGACTAGCCTGGATGAGCAGTTCTTC CASSMTSLDEQFF
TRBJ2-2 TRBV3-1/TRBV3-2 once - TGTGCCAGCAGCCAACATTCCGGGGAGCTGTTTTTT CASSQHSGELFF
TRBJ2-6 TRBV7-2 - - TGTGCCAGCAGCGGCAGGGTTTCTGGGGCCAACGTCCTGACTTTC CASSGRVSGANVLTF
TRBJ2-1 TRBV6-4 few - TGTGCCAGCAGTGATCATCCGCGGGGTGAGCAGTTCTTC CASSDHPRGEQFF
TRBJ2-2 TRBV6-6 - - TGTGCCAGCAGTCCCGGGACCCTGAACACCGGGGAGCTGTTTTTT CASSPGTLNTGELFF
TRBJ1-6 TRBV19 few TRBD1 TGTGCCAGTACCGGGGACAGGGATAATTCACCCCTCCACTTT CASTGDRDNSPLHF